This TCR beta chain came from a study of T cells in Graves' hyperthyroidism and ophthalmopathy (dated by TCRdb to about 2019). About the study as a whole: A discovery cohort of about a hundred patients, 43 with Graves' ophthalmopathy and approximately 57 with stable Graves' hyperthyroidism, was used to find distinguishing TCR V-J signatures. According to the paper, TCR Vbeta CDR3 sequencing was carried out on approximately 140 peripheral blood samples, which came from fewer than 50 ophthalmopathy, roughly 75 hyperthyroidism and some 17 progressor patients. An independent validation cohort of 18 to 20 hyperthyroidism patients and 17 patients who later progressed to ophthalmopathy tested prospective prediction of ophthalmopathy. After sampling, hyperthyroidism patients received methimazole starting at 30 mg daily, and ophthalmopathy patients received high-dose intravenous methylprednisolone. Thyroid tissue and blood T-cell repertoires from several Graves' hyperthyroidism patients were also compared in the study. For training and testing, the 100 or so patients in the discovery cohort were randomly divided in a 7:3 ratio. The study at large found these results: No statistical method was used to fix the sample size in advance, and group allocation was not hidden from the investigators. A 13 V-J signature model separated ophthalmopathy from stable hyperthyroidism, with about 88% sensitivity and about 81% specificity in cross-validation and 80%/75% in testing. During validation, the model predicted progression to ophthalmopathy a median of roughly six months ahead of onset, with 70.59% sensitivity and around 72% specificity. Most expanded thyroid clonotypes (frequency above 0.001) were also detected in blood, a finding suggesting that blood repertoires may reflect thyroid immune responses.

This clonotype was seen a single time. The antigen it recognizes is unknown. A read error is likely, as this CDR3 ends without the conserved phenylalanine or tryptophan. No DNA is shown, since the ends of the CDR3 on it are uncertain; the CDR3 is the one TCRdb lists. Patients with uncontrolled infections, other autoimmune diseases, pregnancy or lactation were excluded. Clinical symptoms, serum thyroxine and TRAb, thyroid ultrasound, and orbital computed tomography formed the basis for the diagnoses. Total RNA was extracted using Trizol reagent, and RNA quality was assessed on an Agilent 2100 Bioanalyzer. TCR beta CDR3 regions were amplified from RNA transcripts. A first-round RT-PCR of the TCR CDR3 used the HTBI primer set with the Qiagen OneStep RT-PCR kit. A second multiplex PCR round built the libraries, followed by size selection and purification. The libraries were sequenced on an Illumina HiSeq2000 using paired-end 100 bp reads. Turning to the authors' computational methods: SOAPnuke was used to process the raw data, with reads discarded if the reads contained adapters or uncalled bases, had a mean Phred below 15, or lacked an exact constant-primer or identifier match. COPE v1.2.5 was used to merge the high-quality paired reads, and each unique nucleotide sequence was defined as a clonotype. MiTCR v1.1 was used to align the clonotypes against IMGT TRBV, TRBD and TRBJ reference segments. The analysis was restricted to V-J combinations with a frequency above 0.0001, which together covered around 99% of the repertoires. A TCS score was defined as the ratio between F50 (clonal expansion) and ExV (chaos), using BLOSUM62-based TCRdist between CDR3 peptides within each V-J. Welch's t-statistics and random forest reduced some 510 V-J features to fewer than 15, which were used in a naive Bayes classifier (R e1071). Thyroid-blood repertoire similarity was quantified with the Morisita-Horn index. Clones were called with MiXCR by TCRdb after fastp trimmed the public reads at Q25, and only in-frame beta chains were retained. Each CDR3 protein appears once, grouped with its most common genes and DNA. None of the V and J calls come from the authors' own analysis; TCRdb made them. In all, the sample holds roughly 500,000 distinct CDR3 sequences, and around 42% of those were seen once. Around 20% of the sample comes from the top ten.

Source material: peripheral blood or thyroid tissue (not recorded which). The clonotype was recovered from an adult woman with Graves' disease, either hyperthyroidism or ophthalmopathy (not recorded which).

The CDR3 region: CASSPDRYT. The chain couples TRBV7-2 to TRBJ2-7; the D segment call TRBD1 is taken from the table without a DNA check. The germline V gene encodes CDR1 SGHTA and CDR2 FQGNSA. With termini counted, the CDR3 has 9 amino acids.